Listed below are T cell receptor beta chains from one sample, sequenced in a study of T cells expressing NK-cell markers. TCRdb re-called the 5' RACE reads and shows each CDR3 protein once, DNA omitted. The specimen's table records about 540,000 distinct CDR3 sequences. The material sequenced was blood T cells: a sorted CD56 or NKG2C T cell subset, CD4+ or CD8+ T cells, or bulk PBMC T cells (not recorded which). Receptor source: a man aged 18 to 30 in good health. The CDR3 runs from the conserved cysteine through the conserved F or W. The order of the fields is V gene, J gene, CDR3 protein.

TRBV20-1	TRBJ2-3	CSAPLSLAGSDTQYF
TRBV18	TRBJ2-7	CASSPVGYEQYF
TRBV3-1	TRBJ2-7	CASSLGLASSYEQYF
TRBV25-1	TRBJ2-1	CASSLPALNEQFF
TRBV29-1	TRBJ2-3	CSVGPPSSPGRTDTQYF
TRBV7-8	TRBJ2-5	CASSLDPPETQYF
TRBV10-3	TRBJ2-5	CAIKAGGETQYF
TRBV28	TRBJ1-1	CASRKGGTEAFF
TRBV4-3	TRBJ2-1	CASSPGGRGAIDNEQFF
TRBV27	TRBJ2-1	CASSLKQGVGNEQFF
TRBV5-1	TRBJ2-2	CASGLVAGVVGELFF
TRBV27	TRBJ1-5	CASSVWVNQPQHF
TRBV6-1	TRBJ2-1	CASSGRFRDPYNEQFF
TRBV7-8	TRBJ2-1	CASSLSPGLAGAGANEQFF
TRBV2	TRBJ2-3	CASSEEPASTDTQYF
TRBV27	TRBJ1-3	CASSLRPGLNTIYF
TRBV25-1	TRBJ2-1	CASSGSGISNEQFF
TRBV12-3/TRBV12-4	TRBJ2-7	CASSLATSSYEQYF
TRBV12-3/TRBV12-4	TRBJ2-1	CASISWTSGKNEQFF
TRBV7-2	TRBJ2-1	CASSSSGRTGVYEQFF
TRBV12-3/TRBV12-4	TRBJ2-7	CASSFRPGENYEQYF
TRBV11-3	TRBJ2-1	CASSFSTGGAHNEQFF
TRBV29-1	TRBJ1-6	CSGGTGRNSPLHF
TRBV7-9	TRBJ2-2	CASSSEIGGTTGELFF
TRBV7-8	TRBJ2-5	CASSFPTPGSGGYQETQYF
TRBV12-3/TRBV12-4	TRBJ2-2	CASSPRLAGGPKLFF
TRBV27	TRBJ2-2	CASSLSALNTGELFF
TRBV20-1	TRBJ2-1	CSARELAGVLYNEQFF
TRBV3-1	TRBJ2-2	CASSQDRAGELFF
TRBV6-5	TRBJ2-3	CASSYSSTVTTDTQYF
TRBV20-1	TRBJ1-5	CSARGGTGLQPQHF
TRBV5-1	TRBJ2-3	CASSPGTFSATQYF
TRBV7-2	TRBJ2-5	CASSRREETQYF
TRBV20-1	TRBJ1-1	CSATPRTGAVLSLGDNTEAFF
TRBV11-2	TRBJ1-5	CASSLAPGWNQPQHF